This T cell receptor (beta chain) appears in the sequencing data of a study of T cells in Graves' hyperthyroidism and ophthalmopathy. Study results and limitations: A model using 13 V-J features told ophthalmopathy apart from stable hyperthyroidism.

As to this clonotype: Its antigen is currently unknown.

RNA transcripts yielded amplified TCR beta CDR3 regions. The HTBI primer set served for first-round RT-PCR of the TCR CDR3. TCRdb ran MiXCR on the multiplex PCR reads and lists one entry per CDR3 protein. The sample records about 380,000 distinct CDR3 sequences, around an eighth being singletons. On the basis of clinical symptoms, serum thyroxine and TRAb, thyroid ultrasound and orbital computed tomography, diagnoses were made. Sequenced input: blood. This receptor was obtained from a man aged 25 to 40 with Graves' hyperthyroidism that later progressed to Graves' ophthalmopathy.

CDR3: CASSQDGRTGSAGNTIYF. DNA of the CDR3: TGCGCCAGCAGCCAAGATGGGCGGACAGGGTCAGCTGGAAACACCATATATTTT. The chain joins TRBV4-1 to TRBJ1-3; 8 bases map to TRBD1. The CDR3 has 18 residues. Per germline, CDR1 MGHRA and CDR2 YSYEKL. V lost 0 bases, J lost 2 bases, and 9 bases stayed unmatched.